The entry that follows covers one T cell receptor beta chain sequence. The antigen is not known. The sample is drawn from a study of blood T cells in healthy people across ages. General study findings and limits: The diversity estimates, figures obtained from one million T cells, were considered underestimates.

Using a J-beta primer mix together with a sample-barcoded 5' primer, a second PCR was run for about 6 to 12 cycles. MiXCR, applied by TCRdb to the 5' RACE reads, yields one record per CDR3 protein. Counted here are about 1.6 million distinct CDR3 sequences, approximately 32% occurring once; the ten biggest clones make up over 9%. V was pared by 0 bases and J by 5 bases, with 14 bases between. This CDR3 contains 15 residues. Per germline, CDR1 DFQATT and CDR2 SNEGSKA (reference sequence). The TCR comes from a woman aged 25 to 39 in good health. Sequences were obtained from blood. The V and J genes are TRBV20-1 and TRBJ2-1, with D perhaps TRBD2 (7 bases). CDR3 coding DNA: TGCAGTGCTAGAGATGGGGGGGGGCTAAACAATGAGCAGTTCTTC. Translation gives CSARDGGGLNNEQFF.